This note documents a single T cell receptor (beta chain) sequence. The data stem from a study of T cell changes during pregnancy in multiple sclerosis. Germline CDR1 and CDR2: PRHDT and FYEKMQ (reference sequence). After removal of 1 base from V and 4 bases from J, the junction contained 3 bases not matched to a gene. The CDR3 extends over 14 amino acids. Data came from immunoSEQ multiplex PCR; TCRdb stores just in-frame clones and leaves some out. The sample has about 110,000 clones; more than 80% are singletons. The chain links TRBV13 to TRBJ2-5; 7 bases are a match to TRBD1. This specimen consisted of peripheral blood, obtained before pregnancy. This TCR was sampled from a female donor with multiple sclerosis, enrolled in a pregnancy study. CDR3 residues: CASSLEGARETQYF. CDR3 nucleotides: TGTGCCAGCAGCTTAGAGGGGGCTCGAGAGACCCAGTACTTC.